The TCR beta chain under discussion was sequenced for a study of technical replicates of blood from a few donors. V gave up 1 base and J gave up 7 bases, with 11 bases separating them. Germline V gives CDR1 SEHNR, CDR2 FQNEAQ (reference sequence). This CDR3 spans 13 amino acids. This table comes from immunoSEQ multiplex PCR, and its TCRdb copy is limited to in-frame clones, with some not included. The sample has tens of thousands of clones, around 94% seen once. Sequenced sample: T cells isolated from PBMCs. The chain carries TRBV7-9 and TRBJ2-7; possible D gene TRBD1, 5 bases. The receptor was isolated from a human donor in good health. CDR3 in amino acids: CASSLGLRTEQYF. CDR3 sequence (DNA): TGTGCCAGCAGCTTAGGTCTACGGACAGAGCAGTACTTC. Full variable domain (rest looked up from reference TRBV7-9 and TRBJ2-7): DTGVSQNPRHKITKRGQNVTFRCDPISEHNRLYWYRQTLGQGPEFLTYFQNEAQLEKSRLLSDRFSAERPKGSFSTLEIQRTEQGDSAMYLCASSLGLRTEQYFGPGTRLTVT.